Listed below are T cell receptor beta chains from one sample, sequenced in a study of T cell responses to AZD1222 COVID-19 vaccine. This table comes from immunoSEQ multiplex PCR, and its TCRdb copy is limited to in-frame clones, with some not included. The table has some 79,000 clones, approximately 85% seen once. Sample: peripheral blood, taken 28 days after the second AZD1222 dose. These TCRs come from an adult who received the AZD1222 COVID-19 vaccine. CDR3s include the opening cysteine and the closing phenylalanine or tryptophan. Fields, in order: V gene, clone size, J gene, D gene, CDR3 length, CDR3 protein, CDR3 DNA. D genes are given only for firm matches. Clone size, where shown, is once, few, many, or a class for clones that have expanded.

TRBV12-3/TRBV12-4	NA	TRBJ2-3	NA	11	CASTSRDTQYF	TGTGCCAGCACCTCCAGAGATACGCAGTATTTT
TRBV4-3	NA	TRBJ1-1	NA	15	CASSQFNRPNTEAFF	TGCGCCAGCAGCCAGTTTAACAGACCGAACACTGAAGCTTTCTTT
TRBV3-1/TRBV3-2	NA	TRBJ2-5	NA	15	CASSIPGKAGETQYF	TGTGCCAGCAGCATCCCCGGGAAGGCTGGGGAGACCCAGTACTTC
TRBV9	NA	TRBJ1-2	TRBD1	16	CASSEMGTGGNYGYTF	TGTGCCAGCAGTGAAATGGGCACAGGGGGAAACTATGGCTACACCTTC
TRBV29-1	NA	TRBJ2-1	NA	12	CSVEDGTAGQFF	TGCAGCGTTGAAGATGGGACAGCGGGGCAGTTCTTC
TRBV18	NA	TRBJ2-1	TRBD1	16	CASSPRQGTGRNEQFF	TGTGCCAGCTCACCCCGACAGGGGACCGGAAGGAATGAGCAGTTCTTC
TRBV18	NA	TRBJ1-4	NA	16	CASSPTGAGFNEKLFF	TGTGCCAGCTCACCCACCGGGGCCGGTTTTAATGAAAAACTGTTTTTT
TRBV29-1	NA	TRBJ2-7	TRBD1	16	CSVEIPGGAGDYEQYF	TGCAGCGTTGAGATACCAGGGGGCGCAGGGGACTACGAGCAGTACTTC
TRBV5-4	NA	TRBJ1-1	TRBD1	15	CASHGDRAMNTEAFF	TGTGCCAGCCACGGGGACAGGGCCATGAACACTGAAGCTTTCTTT
TRBV7-9	NA	TRBJ2-7	NA	13	CASSQRGSGEQYF	TGTGCCAGCAGCCAACGGGGGAGTGGCGAGCAGTACTTC
TRBV19	few	TRBJ1-1	NA	11	CASTHGSEAFF	TGTGCCAGTACCCACGGGTCTGAAGCTTTCTTT
TRBV7-9	NA	TRBJ2-2	NA	14	CAITLGVDTGELFF	TGTGCCATCACGCTCGGGGTGGACACCGGGGAGCTGTTTTTT
TRBV6-5	NA	TRBJ1-3	NA	14	CASTRGTSGNTIYF	TGTGCCAGCACTCGTGGGACCTCTGGAAACACCATATATTTT
TRBV5-1	once	TRBJ2-1	NA	16	CASSLDSPTEYNEQFF	TGCGCCAGCAGCTTGGATTCCCCAACAGAGTACAATGAGCAGTTCTTC
TRBV3-1/TRBV3-2	NA	TRBJ1-1	NA	11	CASSQVNEAFF	TGTGCCAGCAGCCAAGTCAATGAAGCTTTCTTT
TRBV25-1	NA	TRBJ2-1	TRBD2	15	CASTFAGVSYNEQFF	TGTGCCAGCACATTTGCGGGAGTTAGCTACAATGAGCAGTTCTTC